The clone carrying this TCR beta chain has only a few counts. Its antigen is unknown. The data were obtained in a study of human T cells and chemical hapten exposure. Regarding the study as a whole: Clustering by CDR3 similarity yielded significantly more large clusters from expanded TCRs than controls. Donors in the study had alopecia, meaning their immune response may differ from healthy people's.

The CDR3 has 16 amino acids. The V gene lost 2 bases and the J gene lost 2 bases, with 14 bases spanning the gap. TCRdb redid the calling of the RACE reads with MiXCR, one entry per CDR3 protein. This table holds 150,000 to 200,000 distinct CDR3 sequences, approximately 14% found once. The time point: patch test 1, 2 weeks after DPC sensitization. The treatment was: therapeutic diphenylcyclopropenone sensitization with weekly scalp DPC. Blood sampling occurred before each patch-test application. It was unfractionated whole blood from which total RNA was extracted. J is TRBJ2-3 and V is TRBV12-3 or TRBV12-4, with D possibly being TRBD2 (5 bases). The origin of this receptor is a woman aged 25 to 39 with alopecia areata. Some clones in this sample may be carry-over from other donors' samples. Sample: whole blood, taken in connection with sensitization to the hapten diphenylcyclopropenone (DPC). The CDR3 nucleotides are TGTGCCAGCAGTTTACTGCTCTCGGAGGTCACAGATACGCAGTATTTT. This codes for CASSLLLSEVTDTQYF.